One sample yielded the 14 T cell receptor beta chains listed below, sequenced in a study of spatial heterogeneity in lung cancer. Time point of the sample: sample taken at primary tumor resection. Without sorting, whole RNA was sequenced from tumor, nontumor lung or frozen PBMC. From the 5' RACE reads, TCRdb called clonotypes with MiXCR, one entry per CDR3 protein. The sample gives fewer than 40,000 distinct CDR3 sequences, 7.5% to 8% of which show up once; over 25% is in the top ten. The sequenced sample was PBMCs, obtained at surgery. These receptors were obtained from a male donor with early-stage non-small cell lung cancer.

This clonotype has only a few counts. V gene TRBV18 combines with J gene TRBJ2-3, with D perhaps given as TRBD1 or TRBD2 (5 bases each). The CDR3 extends over 14 amino acids. V was cut by 4 bases and J by 0 bases, with 8 bases left in between. Germline V gene sequence: CDR1 KGHSH, CDR2 LQKENI. In DNA, the CDR3 is TGTGCCAGCTCACTCCGGGACAGCACAGATACGCAGTATTTT. This codes for CASSLRDSTDTQYF.

This clonotype was seen a few times. The V gene is TRBV18, the J gene TRBJ2-5; no clear D. CDR1 and CDR2 (germline): KGHSH, LQKENI. CDR3 length equals 12 residues. V lost 5 bases, J lost 0 bases, and 4 bases lay in between. In nucleotides, the CDR3 is TGTGCCAGCTCAGAACACCAAGAGACCCAGTACTTC. Translated, it gives CASSEHQETQYF.

This clonotype was picked up one time. With a much larger clone just one base away, this may be a read error. The rearrangement joins TRBV12-3 or TRBV12-4 to TRBJ2-5; perhaps TRBD1 as D (5 bases). V lost 6 bases, J lost 5 bases, and 16 bases lay in between. The CDR3 consists of 14 residues. CDR3 DNA sequence: TGTGCCAGCAGCCACGGGTCAGGGCCGGAGACCCAGTACTTC. Its translation is CASSHGSGPETQYF.

In its sample, this clonotype was seen a few times. The genes are TRBV7-2 and TRBJ1-5; D may be TRBD1 (5 bases). The CDR3 has 15 amino acids. Germline V lookup: CDR1 SGHTA, CDR2 FQGNSA. Trimming pared 8 bases from V and 0 bases from J, leaving 14 bases between. The CDR3 nucleotides read TGTGCCAGCGCTCTTCAGGGAGATAGCAATCAGCCCCAGCATTTT. Translated: CASALQGDSNQPQHF.

The CDR3 here is CASSISDGYEQYV. CDR3 coding DNA: TGTGCCAGTAGTATTTCGGACGGCTACGAGCAGTACGTC. This sequence joins TRBV19 and TRBJ2-7; D is ambiguous. The CDR3 sequence is 13 residues long. V lost 3 bases, J lost 3 bases, and 9 bases lay in between. CDR1 and CDR2 (germline): LNHDA, SQIVND (reference sequence).

The genes are TRBV24-1 and TRBJ2-1, with D uncertain. Germline V CDR1 and CDR2: KGHDR, SFDVKD. The CDR3 totals 14 residues. The V gene lost 0 bases and the J gene lost 0 bases, with 2 bases spanning the gap. The CDR3 DNA reads as TGTGCCACCAGTGATTTGCACTCCTACAATGAGCAGTTCTTC. Amino acid sequence: CATSDLHSYNEQFF.

The chain joins TRBV4-1 to TRBJ2-2, with TRBD2 matching over 8 bases. The CDR3 contains 17 residues. Losses at the gene ends were 0 bases for V and 3 bases for J; bases not matched to a gene: 6. Looked up from germline, CDR1 is MGHRA and CDR2 is YSYEKL. The CDR3 reads CASSQEESSGDTGELFF. The CDR3 nucleotides read TGCGCCAGCAGCCAAGAAGAAAGTAGCGGGGACACCGGGGAGCTGTTTTTT.

The rearrangement uses TRBV7-9 and TRBJ2-1; TRBD2 agrees at 9 bases. Germline V gives CDR1 SEHNR, CDR2 FQNEAQ (reference sequence). This CDR3 has 15 residues. V lost 2 bases to trimming and J lost 6 bases; unmatched junction nucleotides: 5. CDR3 DNA sequence: TGTGCCAGCAGCTTACGCGGGGGGGCTGGCAATGAGCAGTTCTTC. Protein sequence: CASSLRGGAGNEQFF.

This clonotype was found many times. The CDR3 coding sequence is TGCGCCAGCGCCCGGGCGGCCGGGGATTCACCCCTCCACTTT. Translating it yields CASARAAGDSPLHF. The chain has TRBV4-3 and TRBJ1-6; no definite D call. V lost 8 bases and J 8 bases, leaving 16 bases between the germline ends. This CDR3 has 14 residues. From germline, CDR1 is LGHNA and CDR2 YSLEER.

Many counts were recorded for this clonotype. The chain is built from TRBV12-3 or TRBV12-4 and TRBJ2-6; D uncertain. This CDR3 is 15 amino acids long. V lost 6 bases, J lost 0 bases, and 9 bases lay in between. CDR3 loop: CASRTQSSGANVLTF. The CDR3 nucleotides are TGTGCCAGCAGGACTCAGAGCTCTGGGGCCAACGTCCTGACTTTC.

In this sample, this clonotype turned up many times. The gene calls are TRBV6-5 and TRBJ1-6; weak D call: TRBD1 (5 bases). CDR1 is MNHEY, CDR2 SVGAGI, per germline. This CDR3 contains 16 residues. Trimming removed 5 bases at V and 8 bases at J, with 19 bases between. CDR3 in DNA: TGTGCCAGCAGTCCTTTCGGGACGGCATTTGATTCACCCCTCCACTTT. Amino acid sequence: CASSPFGTAFDSPLHF.

The rearrangement joins TRBV27 to TRBJ1-2, with D maybe TRBD1 (5 bases). Germline CDR1 and CDR2: MNHEY and SMNVEV (reference sequence). V gave up 0 bases and J gave up 8 bases, with 10 bases separating them. This CDR3 spans 13 amino acids. The CDR3, as DNA: TGTGCCAGCAGTTTATCAAGGGACGGAGGCTACACCTTC. Its protein product is CASSLSRDGGYTF.

The sample holds many counts of this clonotype. This chain uses TRBV9 with TRBJ2-3; 8 bases align to TRBD1. From germline, CDR1 is SGDLS and CDR2 YYNGEE. V dropped 0 bases and J dropped 4; count of bases not matched to a gene: 10. This CDR3 is built from 17 residues. CDR3 in DNA: TGTGCCAGCAGCGTAGTCCCTCAGGGGGCGGGCGCAGATACGCAGTATTTT. Its protein is CASSVVPQGAGADTQYF.

This clonotype was observed many times. V and J are TRBV12-3 or TRBV12-4 and TRBJ2-3; 9 bases align to TRBD1. CDR3 size: 15 residues. The ends lost 1 base at V and 4 bases at J; junction bases unmatched: 3. This CDR3 is CASSLVGQGSDTQYF. CDR3 nucleotides: TGTGCCAGCAGTTTAGTGGGACAGGGATCAGATACGCAGTATTTT.